This note documents a single TCR beta chain sequence. This entry belongs to a study of cytomegalovirus exposure and HLA in healthy donors. PCR amplification relied on 60 Vbeta primers (plus 13 Jbeta primers). The protocol was immunoSEQ multiplex PCR, while the TCRdb copy is restricted to in-frame clones and leaves out a portion. The sample lists about 130,000 clones; more than 65% were seen once. The length of the CDR3 is 13 residues. The V end lost 5 bases, the J end lost 5 bases, and 12 bases lay between the germline ends. Germline V lookup: CDR1 PRHDT, CDR2 FYEKMQ (reference sequence). This clonotype was sampled from a woman aged 55-69 years in good health and CMV-seropositive. The J gene is TRBJ1-1, the V gene TRBV13; D uncertain. The sample comprised PBMCs. CDR3 residues: CASSPRPGTEAFF. DNA of the CDR3: TGTGCCAGCAGCCCCCGGCCAGGTACTGAAGCTTTCTTT. The full variable domain, rest sourced from reference TRBV13 and TRBJ1-1, is AAGVIQSPRHLIKEKRETATLKCYPIPRHDTVYWYQQGPGQDPQFLISFYEKMQSDKGSIPDRFSAQQFSDYHSELNMSSLELGDSALYFCASSPRPGTEAFFGQGTRLTVV.